These T cell receptor beta chains were read from a single sample in a study of T cells in tumors after PD-1 blockade. Using immunoSEQ multiplex PCR, the repertoire was profiled, and TCRdb retains in-frame clones only, with some absent. The sample contains tens of thousands of clones, roughly 78% of which appear only once. The sequenced sample was PBMCs, obtained before anti-PD-1 treatment. Receptors were obtained from a human donor with basal cell carcinoma. Each CDR3 is given with its conserved first and last residue. A D gene is named only where the DNA matches it firmly. Clone size is shown for a subset of rows, as once, few, many or a class of expanded clone.

d_call: -; v_call: TRBV18; j_call: TRBJ2-5; clone_size: -; cdr3_nt: TGTGCCAGCTCACCACCGGGCGGGACGGCTCAGGAGACCCAGTACTTC; cdr3_aa: CASSPPGGTAQETQYF
d_call: -; v_call: TRBV9; j_call: TRBJ1-1; clone_size: -; cdr3_nt: TGTGCCAGCAGCGTGGGCGGGGACACTGAAGCTTTCTTT; cdr3_aa: CASSVGGDTEAFF
d_call: TRBD2; v_call: TRBV12-3/TRBV12-4; j_call: TRBJ2-2; clone_size: -; cdr3_nt: TGTGCCAGCAGTTTAAGCGGGGCAGGGGAGCTGTTTTTT; cdr3_aa: CASSLSGAGELFF
d_call: TRBD1; v_call: TRBV29-1; j_call: TRBJ2-7; clone_size: -; cdr3_nt: TGCAGCGCCGGAGGGACAGGGTTCGGCTACGAGCAGTACTTC; cdr3_aa: CSAGGTGFGYEQYF
d_call: TRBD2; v_call: TRBV4-1; j_call: TRBJ2-7; clone_size: -; cdr3_nt: TGCGCCAGCAGCCAAGAAGTGGCGTCTAGCGGCTCCTACGAGCAGTACTTC; cdr3_aa: CASSQEVASSGSYEQYF
d_call: -; v_call: TRBV5-3; j_call: TRBJ1-1; clone_size: -; cdr3_nt: TGTGCCAGCCCGGGGGGGGCGAACACTGAAGCTTTCTTT; cdr3_aa: CASPGGANTEAFF
d_call: TRBD2; v_call: TRBV6-4; j_call: TRBJ2-1; clone_size: -; cdr3_nt: TGTGCCAGCAGTGCAATAGCGGGGTCCGGTAATGAGCAGTTCTTC; cdr3_aa: CASSAIAGSGNEQFF
d_call: -; v_call: TRBV24-1; j_call: TRBJ2-1; clone_size: -; cdr3_nt: TGTGCCACCAGTGCTCGAGGAGCGGTGCGCTACAATGAGCAGTTCTTC; cdr3_aa: CATSARGAVRYNEQFF
d_call: -; v_call: TRBV5-1; j_call: TRBJ1-1; clone_size: -; cdr3_nt: TGCGCCAGCAGCCGAGAGAGACATCCGAACACTGAAGCTTTCTTT; cdr3_aa: CASSRERHPNTEAFF
d_call: TRBD1; v_call: TRBV3-1/TRBV3-2; j_call: TRBJ1-2; clone_size: -; cdr3_nt: TGTGCCAGCAGCCACCGATCAGGGGGCGCAAACTATGGCTACACCTTC; cdr3_aa: CASSHRSGGANYGYTF
d_call: TRBD1; v_call: TRBV19; j_call: TRBJ1-2; clone_size: -; cdr3_nt: TGTGCCAGTAGTTACCTTGGTCAGGGGGCTGGCTACACCTTC; cdr3_aa: CASSYLGQGAGYTF
d_call: -; v_call: TRBV30; j_call: TRBJ1-6; clone_size: -; cdr3_nt: TGTGCCTGGAGTGGAGTATCTTGGGAATCACCCCTCCACTTT; cdr3_aa: CAWSGVSWESPLHF
d_call: -; v_call: TRBV9; j_call: TRBJ2-1; clone_size: -; cdr3_nt: TGTGCCAGCAGCGTTATGCTTGGTAATGAGCAGTTCTTC; cdr3_aa: CASSVMLGNEQFF
d_call: TRBD2; v_call: TRBV7-2; j_call: TRBJ2-5; clone_size: -; cdr3_nt: TGTGCCAGCAGCTTATGGGCGGGGGGGCCGAGGAAGACCCAGTACTTC; cdr3_aa: CASSLWAGGPRKTQYF
d_call: -; v_call: TRBV5-1; j_call: TRBJ2-4; clone_size: -; cdr3_nt: TGCGCCAGCAGCTTGGGGGCAGGGGCCAAAAACATTCAGTACTTC; cdr3_aa: CASSLGAGAKNIQYF
d_call: -; v_call: TRBV2; j_call: TRBJ2-1; clone_size: -; cdr3_nt: TGTGCCAGCTGTTACGGGTGGGCGGGGTTGGGGAGCTCCTACAATGAGCAGTTCTTC; cdr3_aa: CASCYGWAGLGSSYNEQFF
d_call: -; v_call: TRBV12-3/TRBV12-4; j_call: TRBJ1-5; clone_size: few; cdr3_nt: TGTGCCAGCAGTGGGGGAAAGGGGGAGCCCCAGCATTTT; cdr3_aa: CASSGGKGEPQHF
d_call: TRBD1; v_call: TRBV6-5; j_call: TRBJ2-1; clone_size: -; cdr3_nt: TGTGCCAGCAGAATTACAGGGGAACCACAACATGAGCAGTTCTTC; cdr3_aa: CASRITGEPQHEQFF
d_call: -; v_call: TRBV10-3; j_call: TRBJ1-1; clone_size: -; cdr3_nt: TGTGCCAGCTCAACCGGGGACACTGAAGCTTTCTTT; cdr3_aa: CASSTGDTEAFF
d_call: -; v_call: TRBV5-4; j_call: TRBJ2-2; clone_size: -; cdr3_nt: TGTGCCAGCAGCTGGGGCCCAGGGGGGTCCACCGGGGAGCTGTTTTTT; cdr3_aa: CASSWGPGGSTGELFF
d_call: TRBD2; v_call: TRBV28; j_call: TRBJ2-7; clone_size: -; cdr3_nt: TGTGCCAGCAGTCTCCGGGACTACTTTAATGAGCAGTACTTC; cdr3_aa: CASSLRDYFNEQYF
d_call: TRBD1; v_call: TRBV28; j_call: TRBJ2-5; clone_size: -; cdr3_nt: TGTGCCAGCAGTTTATCAGGGGGTCAAGAGACCCAGTACTTC; cdr3_aa: CASSLSGGQETQYF
d_call: TRBD1; v_call: TRBV6-6; j_call: TRBJ2-7; clone_size: -; cdr3_nt: TGTGCCAGCAGACACAGGGGAGTGGCCTACGAGCAGTACTTC; cdr3_aa: CASRHRGVAYEQYF
d_call: TRBD1; v_call: TRBV30; j_call: TRBJ1-4; clone_size: -; cdr3_nt: TGTGCCGCACAGGACAGGGTTGAAAAACTGTTTTTT; cdr3_aa: CAAQDRVEKLFF
d_call: -; v_call: TRBV9; j_call: TRBJ1-6; clone_size: -; cdr3_nt: TGTGCCAGCAGCCCCCAACCAACAGGGATCTATAATTCACCCCTCCACTTT; cdr3_aa: CASSPQPTGIYNSPLHF
d_call: -; v_call: TRBV6-5; j_call: TRBJ1-1; clone_size: -; cdr3_nt: TGTGCCAGCAGTTCCAGCCTGAACACTGAAGCTTTCTTT; cdr3_aa: CASSSSLNTEAFF
d_call: TRBD2; v_call: TRBV5-1; j_call: TRBJ2-1; clone_size: -; cdr3_nt: TGCGCCAGCAGCCCCCAAGCTAGCGGGGGTCTAAATGAGCAGTTCTTC; cdr3_aa: CASSPQASGGLNEQFF
d_call: -; v_call: TRBV7-2; j_call: TRBJ2-5; clone_size: -; cdr3_nt: TGTGCCAGCAGCTTCCAGGTTCAAGAGACCCAGTACTTC; cdr3_aa: CASSFQVQETQYF
d_call: -; v_call: TRBV7-2; j_call: TRBJ2-7; clone_size: once; cdr3_nt: TGTGCCAGCAGCTACACTCGGGATAACGAGCAGTACTTC; cdr3_aa: CASSYTRDNEQYF
d_call: -; v_call: TRBV5-6; j_call: TRBJ2-3; clone_size: -; cdr3_nt: TGTGCCAGCAGCTTTGTCGGCTCCGGCACAGGGCCCACAGATACGCAGTATTTT; cdr3_aa: CASSFVGSGTGPTDTQYF